This T cell receptor (beta chain) is drawn from a study of CD8 T cells in ankylosing spondylitis. There are a few counts of this clonotype. Its cognate antigen is unknown. General observations from the study: Ankylosing spondylitis blood appeared to be characterized by a TCR beta motif of eight or nine highly homologous variants. Significant enrichment of disease-linked clones was reported in matched ankylosing spondylitis synovial fluid. Several of the motif variants were reported before in synovial fluid and blood from reactive arthritis.

The CDR3 extends over 16 amino acids. Germline V lookup: CDR1 SGHRS, CDR2 YFSETQ. Trimming left V 0 bases short and J 2 bases short, with 11 bases between. Construction of TCR beta libraries was performed using quantitative 5'-RACE with molecular barcodes. TCRdb used MiXCR to reprocess the 5' RACE reads, holding one entry per CDR3 protein. The sample shows 250,000 to 300,000 distinct CDR3 sequences, roughly 20% of them seen only once. The V gene is TRBV5-1, the J gene TRBJ1-4; D possibly corresponds to TRBD1 (5 bases). The sequence derives from a male donor with ankylosing spondylitis or in good health (not recorded which). Sequences were obtained from blood, either unsorted or a sorted T cell fraction (not recorded which). The CDR3 bases are TGCGCCAGCAGCTTGGCCCCCGGGGGTACTAATGAAAAACTGTTTTTT. It is translated as CASSLAPGGTNEKLFF. Full variable domain (missing parts from reference TRBV5-1 and TRBJ1-4): KAGVTQTPRYLIKTRGQQVTLSCSPISGHRSVSWYQQTPGQGLQFLFEYFSETQRNKGNFPGRFSGRQFSNSRSEMNVSTLELGDSALYLCASSLAPGGTNEKLFFGSGTQLSVL.